Shown below are 5 T cell receptor beta chains from a single sample sequenced in a study of T-cell memory formation after mild COVID-19 (dated by TCRdb to about 2021). Library construction relied on 5' RACE. Instrument on record: Illumina NovaSeq 6000. In TCRdb, the public reads were trimmed at Q25 with fastp and aligned with MiXCR, with productive beta chains retained. Identical CDR3 protein sequences are pooled into one entry, listed with their most common genes and DNA. This sample is represented by more than 200,000 distinct CDR3 sequences; 16% of them were singletons. The ten most abundant clones make up roughly 3.6% of the sample. Sequencing input: PBMCs or a T cell subset sorted from them (not recorded which). These receptors all come from a man aged 18-30 years who had mild COVID-19 (a few samples of this study predate the infection). The sample titles of this study are shuffled in the database, so cell type and time point are left out; the donor was told from shared clones.

The genes are TRBV30 and TRBJ2-7, with 13 bases lining up with TRBD2. The CDR3 loop spans 15 amino acids. Germline assignment: CDR1 GTSNPN and CDR2 SVGIG (reference sequence). V lost 7 bases to trimming and J lost 0 bases; unmatched junction nucleotides: 6. CDR3 in amino acids: CASTTSGGASYEQYF. CDR3 bases: TGTGCCTCTACAACTAGCGGGGGGGCCTCCTACGAGCAGTACTTC.

The rearrangement joins TRBV18 to TRBJ2-7; no reliable D call. Germline V gene data show CDR1 as KGHSH and CDR2 as LQKENI. The CDR3 is 14 residues long. Trimming cost V 2 bases and J 0 bases, with 8 bases left between them. CDR3 in DNA: TGTGCCAGCTCACCAAGTGACAACTCCTACGAGCAGTACTTC. It specifies CASSPSDNSYEQYF.

The CDR3 DNA sequence: TGTGCCAGCAGTCGACAAAGAGGAGACAATGAGCAGTTCTTC. Its protein product is CASSRQRGDNEQFF. The rearrangement uses TRBV7-2 and TRBJ2-1; unclear D gene. Trimming stripped 6 bases from V and 5 bases from J, with 14 bases between. The CDR3 loop spans 14 amino acids. CDR1 SGHTA and CDR2 FQGNSA come from the germline V gene.

The rearrangement links TRBV18 to TRBJ2-7; 7 nucleotides line up with TRBD1. TRBJ2-1 matches the DNA end more closely, so the J call is doubtful. This CDR3 contains 13 residues. CDR1 and CDR2 (germline): KGHSH, LQKENI. CDR3 residues: CASSPGDSLGQFF. CDR3 DNA sequence: TGTGCCAGCTCACCAGGGGACAGCCTCGGGCAGTTCTTC.

The V and J genes are TRBV24-1 and TRBJ2-5; unclear D gene. Germline V gene sequence: CDR1 KGHDR, CDR2 SFDVKD. The V end lost 3 bases, the J end lost 4 bases, and 11 bases lay between the germline ends. The CDR3 has 14 amino acids. As DNA, the CDR3 is TGTGCCACCAGTGATCCCCGAGGATCAGAGACCCAGTACTTC. Translation gives CATSDPRGSETQYF.